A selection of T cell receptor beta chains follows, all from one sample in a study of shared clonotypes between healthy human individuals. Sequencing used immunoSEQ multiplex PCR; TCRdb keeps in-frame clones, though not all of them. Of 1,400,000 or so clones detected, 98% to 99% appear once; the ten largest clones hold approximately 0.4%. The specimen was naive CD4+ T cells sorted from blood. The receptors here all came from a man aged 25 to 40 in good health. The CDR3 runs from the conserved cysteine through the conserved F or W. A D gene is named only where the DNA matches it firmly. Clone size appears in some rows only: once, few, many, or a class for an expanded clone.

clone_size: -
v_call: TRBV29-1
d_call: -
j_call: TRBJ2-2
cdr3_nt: TGCAGCGTTGGCGGGGAGGCTAGTCCCGGGGAGCTGTTTTTT
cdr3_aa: CSVGGEASPGELFF

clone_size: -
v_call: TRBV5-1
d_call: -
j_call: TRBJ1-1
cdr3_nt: TGCGCCAGCAGCTTGGCCGGGGCAGTGAACACTGAAGCTTTCTTT
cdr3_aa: CASSLAGAVNTEAFF

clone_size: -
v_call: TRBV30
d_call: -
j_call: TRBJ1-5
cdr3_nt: TGTGCCTGGGAGGGGTGCAATCAGCCCCAGCATTTT
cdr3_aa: CAWEGCNQPQHF

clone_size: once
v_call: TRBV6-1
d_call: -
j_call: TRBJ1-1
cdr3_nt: TGTGCCAGCAGTTTGGGATTGAACACTGAAGCTTTCTTT
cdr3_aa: CASSLGLNTEAFF

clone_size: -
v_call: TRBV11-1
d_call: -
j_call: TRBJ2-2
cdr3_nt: TGTGCCAGCAGCTTAGACACCCTGAACACCGGGGAGCTGTTTTTT
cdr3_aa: CASSLDTLNTGELFF

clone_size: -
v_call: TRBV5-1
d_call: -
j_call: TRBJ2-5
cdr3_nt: TGCGCCAGCAGCTTGGAAGGTTCCGAGACCCAGTACTTC
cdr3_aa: CASSLEGSETQYF

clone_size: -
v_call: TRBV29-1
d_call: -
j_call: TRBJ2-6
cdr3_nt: TGCAGCGTTGGGGATCGGGCCAACGTCCTGACTTTC
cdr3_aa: CSVGDRANVLTF

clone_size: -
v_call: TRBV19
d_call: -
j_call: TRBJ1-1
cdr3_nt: TGTGCCAGTAGTGGGCAAACCGGGAGGAACACTGAAGCTTTCTTT
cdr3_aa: CASSGQTGRNTEAFF

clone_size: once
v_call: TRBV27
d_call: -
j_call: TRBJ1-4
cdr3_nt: TGTGCCAGCAGTTCGACATTGGGGTGGTCTGAAAAACTGTTTTTT
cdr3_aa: CASSSTLGWSEKLFF

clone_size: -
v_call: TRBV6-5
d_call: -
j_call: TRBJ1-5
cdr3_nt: TGTGCCAGCAGTTCCCTGGTAGGGGGGCTGAATCAGCCCCAGCATTTT
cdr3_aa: CASSSLVGGLNQPQHF

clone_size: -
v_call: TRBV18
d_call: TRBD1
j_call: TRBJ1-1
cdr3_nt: TGTGCCAGCTCACTAGGACAGGGACGCTTAAACACTGAAGCTTTCTTT
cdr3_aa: CASSLGQGRLNTEAFF

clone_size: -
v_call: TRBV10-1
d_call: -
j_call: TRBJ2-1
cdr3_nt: TGCGCCAGCAGTGAGCAGCAATACAATGAGCAGTTCTTC
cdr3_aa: CASSEQQYNEQFF

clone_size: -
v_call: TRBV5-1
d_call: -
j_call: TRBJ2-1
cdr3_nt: TGCGCCAGCAGCTTGGGTTTCCGGACCCGAAACAATGAGCAGTTCTTC
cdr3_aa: CASSLGFRTRNNEQFF

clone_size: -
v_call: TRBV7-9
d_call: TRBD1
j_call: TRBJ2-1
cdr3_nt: TGTGCCAGCAGCTTAGACAGGGGTTCCTACAATGAGCAGTTCTTC
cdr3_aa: CASSLDRGSYNEQFF

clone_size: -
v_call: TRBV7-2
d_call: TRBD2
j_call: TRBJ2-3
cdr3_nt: TGTGCCAGCAGCTTAGGGGTCGGGACTAGAGTTACAGATACGCAGTATTTT
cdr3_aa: CASSLGVGTRVTDTQYF

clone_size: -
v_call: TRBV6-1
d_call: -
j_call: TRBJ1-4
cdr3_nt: TGTGCCAGCAGTGATCCGGGAATTACGGGTAATGAAAAACTGTTTTTT
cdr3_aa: CASSDPGITGNEKLFF

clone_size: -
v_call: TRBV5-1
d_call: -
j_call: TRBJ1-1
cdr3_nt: TGCGCCAGCAGCTTTGGGGGTCGGACTGAAGCTTTCTTT
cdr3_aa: CASSFGGRTEAFF

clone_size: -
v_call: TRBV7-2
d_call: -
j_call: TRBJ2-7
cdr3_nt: TGTGCCAGCAGCCTTACGGGAGCCTACGAGCAGTACTTC
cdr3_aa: CASSLTGAYEQYF

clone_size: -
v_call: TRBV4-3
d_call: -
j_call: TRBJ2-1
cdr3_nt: TGCGCCAGCAGCCAAGAACCCTCCCGGATGATCTACAATGAGCAGTTCTTC
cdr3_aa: CASSQEPSRMIYNEQFF

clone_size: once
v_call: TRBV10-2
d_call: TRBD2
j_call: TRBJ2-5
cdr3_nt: TGCGCCAGCAGTGAGAAGGGGCTAGCGGGAGGGCGGAGGGAGACCCAGTACTTC
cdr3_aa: CASSEKGLAGGRRETQYF

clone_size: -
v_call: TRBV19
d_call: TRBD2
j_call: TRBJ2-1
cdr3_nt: TGTGCCAGTACGGGGGCTAGCGGGACCCGGCCCTTTCCTTACAATGAGCAGTTCTTC
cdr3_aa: CASTGASGTRPFPYNEQFF

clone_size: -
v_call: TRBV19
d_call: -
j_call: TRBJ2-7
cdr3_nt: TGTGCCAGTAGTAAAACCGGGGGCCTTGGGGTCTACGAGCAGTACTTC
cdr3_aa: CASSKTGGLGVYEQYF